A selection of T cell receptor beta chains follows, all from one sample in a study of draining lymph node invasion in breast cancer. MiXCR was run by TCRdb on the bulk RNA-seq reads, yielding one entry per CDR3 protein. The top ten hold 2.4% of the sample, which has fewer than 2,500 distinct CDR3 sequences, 85% to 90% seen once. Sequenced input: sorted memory CD4+ effector T cells from a lymph node. All receptors come from a female donor with luminal breast cancer. Both conserved end residues are part of each CDR3. D genes are given only for firm matches.

v_call	j_call	cdr3_length	d_call	cdr3_aa
TRBV27	TRBJ1-1	12	.	CASGHLNTEAFF
TRBV6-5	TRBJ1-2	15	.	CASSLGGGLNYGYTF
TRBV28	TRBJ2-2	16	.	CASSLYPGMNTGELFF
TRBV7-3	TRBJ2-1	16	TRBD2	CASSLRGGGSYNEQFF
TRBV11-2	TRBJ2-1	14	.	CASSLDSTGVGQFF
TRBV19	TRBJ1-1	14	.	CASSIVGRGTEAFF
TRBV5-4	TRBJ2-1	14	.	CASSLVSAYNEQFF
TRBV6-1	TRBJ1-1	14	TRBD1	CASKQGGSGTEAFF
TRBV6-1	TRBJ2-7	13	.	CASRGESSYEQYF
TRBV5-1	TRBJ2-5	15	.	CASSPIVGGQETQYF
TRBV5-1	TRBJ1-1	14	TRBD1	CASRSRQGGTEAFF
TRBV7-2	TRBJ2-7	14	TRBD2	CASSERTSGVEQYF
TRBV25-1	TRBJ1-5	15	.	CASSEDGGSNQPQHF
TRBV12-3/TRBV12-4	TRBJ2-1	15	.	CASSLFSGSIDEQFF
TRBV3-1	TRBJ1-5	13	.	CASSQWVDQPQHF
TRBV30	TRBJ1-1	15	.	CAWSGSAGGNTEAFF
TRBV5-1	TRBJ2-7	14	.	CASTLLDGTYEQYF
TRBV5-1	TRBJ2-1	15	.	CASSQIYRGNNEQFF
TRBV13	TRBJ1-1	15	.	CASSLSLGYDTEAFF
TRBV12-3/TRBV12-4	TRBJ1-2	10	.	CASSRYGYTF
TRBV10-3	TRBJ1-1	14	.	CAIQFDRLNTVAFF
TRBV5-6	TRBJ2-1	18	TRBD2	CASSLRIAGGPSYNEQFF
TRBV25-1	TRBJ1-2	14	TRBD1	CASRGQGSYYGYTF
TRBV19	TRBJ1-1	17	TRBD1	CASSRTGTGVVNTEAFF
TRBV29-1	TRBJ1-2	12	.	CSVLTGTNGYTF
TRBV5-1	TRBJ2-2	16	TRBD2	CASSLNGGGNTGELFF
TRBV14	TRBJ1-5	16	.	CASSQDPTGLNQPQHF
TRBV20-1	TRBJ2-1	16	.	CSARDPFPPSENEQFF
TRBV19	TRBJ1-2	15	.	CASTPGPRVIYGYTF
TRBV10-3	TRBJ1-1	12	TRBD1	CAIGQGATEAFF
TRBV29-1	TRBJ2-5	13	.	CSAAPAVQETQYF
TRBV19	TRBJ2-1	16	.	CASSEDYQGIYNEQFF
TRBV20-1	TRBJ2-2	14	.	CSATGDYNTGELFF
TRBV3-1	TRBJ2-2	17	.	CASSQDRGSRDSGELFF
TRBV30	TRBJ2-5	14	.	CAWSVTDGKETQYF